Listed below are T cell receptor beta chains from one sample, sequenced in a study of control samples from healthy donors and cancer patients. Assay used: immunoSEQ multiplex PCR; TCRdb lists only in-frame clones, some missing. The table lists under 150,000 clones, under 90% of them singletons, with over 6.5% in the top ten. Sequencing used PBMCs. These receptors came from a man aged 50 to 59 with head and neck cancer. Each CDR3 is given with its conserved first and last residue. A D gene is named only where the DNA matches it firmly. The size field is filled for only some rows; it gives once, few, many or a size class.

j_call,clone_size,d_call,v_call,cdr3_nt,cdr3_aa
TRBJ1-1,-,-,TRBV27,TGTGCCAGCAGTTTGAATAGGAGGACTGAAGCTTTCTTT,CASSLNRRTEAFF
TRBJ2-4,once,-,TRBV14,TGTGCCAGCAGCCAAGGACATTCTGGGAACATTCAGTACTTC,CASSQGHSGNIQYF
TRBJ1-1,few,-,TRBV18,TGTGCCAGCTCACCACCGGACAGCCGGGGGAGAGCTTTCTTT,CASSPPDSRGRAFF
TRBJ2-3,-,TRBD2,TRBV4-1,TGCGCCAGCAGCCGCGCTAGCGGTAGCACAGATACGCAGTATTTT,CASSRASGSTDTQYF
TRBJ2-1,-,TRBD2,TRBV5-1,TGCGCCAGCAGCTTGGCCTCTCGGACTAGCGGGGTTTTAGATGAGCAGTTCTTC,CASSLASRTSGVLDEQFF
TRBJ1-2,-,TRBD1,TRBV27,TGTGCCAGCAGCCTAACCGGGACAGGGGGCGCCTATGGCTACACCTTC,CASSLTGTGGAYGYTF
TRBJ2-7,-,-,TRBV6-6,TGTGCCAGCAGTTACTCGAGTTTTTACGAGCAGTACTTC,CASSYSSFYEQYF
TRBJ2-7,-,TRBD1,TRBV18,TGTGCCAGCTCGCCTGGACAGGGGAGCGTCGAGCAGTACTTC,CASSPGQGSVEQYF
TRBJ2-3,-,-,TRBV14,TGTGCCAGCAGCCCTACACGTAACGGGCATACGCAGTATTTT,CASSPTRNGHTQYF
TRBJ2-1,-,-,TRBV7-3,TGTGCCAGCAGCGATTCGGGGGATAACTACAATGAGCAGTTCTTC,CASSDSGDNYNEQFF
TRBJ1-1,-,-,TRBV28,TGTGCCAGTTTACGTCTTACCGGGGGCCAGTCTAGGGCTTTCTTT,CASLRLTGGQSRAFF
TRBJ1-2,-,TRBD1,TRBV28,TGTGCCAGCAGCCCTACAGGGACAGGGGGAAGAGCTAACTATGGCTACACCTTC,CASSPTGTGGRANYGYTF
TRBJ2-1,-,-,TRBV13,TGTGCCAGCAGCTTAGGGGCCGGGAGAGCGAGGGGTGATGAGCAGTTCTTC,CASSLGAGRARGDEQFF
TRBJ2-7,-,-,TRBV3-1/TRBV3-2,TGTGCCAGCAGCCTGCCTGGACGGACGGGGCAGTACTTC,CASSLPGRTGQYF
TRBJ2-1,-,-,TRBV15,TGTGCCACCAGCAGAGACTTCAATGAGCAGTTCTTC,CATSRDFNEQFF
TRBJ2-7,-,-,TRBV6-5,TGTGCCAGCAGTTACTCCTCCGGGACACTCACCTACGAGCAGTACTTC,CASSYSSGTLTYEQYF
TRBJ2-5,-,-,TRBV13,TGTGCCAGCAGCGAAAGGGGACCCTCCGGGGGGACCCAGTACTTC,CASSERGPSGGTQYF
TRBJ1-5,-,TRBD1,TRBV18,TGTGCCAGCTCACAGGACAGGGAACAGCCCCAGCATTTT,CASSQDREQPQHF
TRBJ1-2,-,TRBD1,TRBV20-1,TGCAGTGCTAGTTCCGGGACAGGGGCTGGCTACACCTTC,CSASSGTGAGYTF
TRBJ1-5,-,TRBD1,TRBV27,TGTGCCAGCAGTTTTGGCAGGGGGAATCAGCCCCAGCATTTT,CASSFGRGNQPQHF
TRBJ2-1,once,TRBD2,TRBV28,TGTGCCAGCAGTTTACGGGGGGTATATGAGCAGTTCTTC,CASSLRGVYEQFF
TRBJ2-1,-,TRBD2,TRBV7-6,TGTGCCAGCAGCTTAGGCGGGGGGCGAATGGATGAGCAGTTCTTC,CASSLGGGRMDEQFF
TRBJ2-7,-,TRBD2,TRBV10-3,TGTGCCATTAAAGCGGGAGGGCCCAGCTACGAGCAGTACTTC,CAIKAGGPSYEQYF
TRBJ2-1,once,-,TRBV19,TGTGCCAGTAGTATGGGCCCTAGTAGGTCCTACAATGAGCAGTTCTTC,CASSMGPSRSYNEQFF
TRBJ2-1,-,-,TRBV5-1,TGCGCCAGCAGCTTGGGAAATGAGCAGTTCTTC,CASSLGNEQFF
TRBJ2-1,-,TRBD2,TRBV7-9,TGTGCCAGCAGCCACCGGACTAGCGGGGGACCAACCTACAATGAGCAGTTCTTC,CASSHRTSGGPTYNEQFF
TRBJ1-3,-,TRBD1,TRBV14,TGTGCCAGCAGGGCCAGGACAGGGATACCTGGAAACACCATATATTTT,CASRARTGIPGNTIYF
TRBJ2-7,-,-,TRBV4-1,TGCGCCAGCAGCCTCACCCCGGGAAGGGGTGGGGACGAGCAGTACTTC,CASSLTPGRGGDEQYF
TRBJ1-2,-,TRBD1,TRBV2,TGTGCCAGTTTAGACAGGGAGCTTTATGGCTACACCTTC,CASLDRELYGYTF
TRBJ2-7,-,TRBD2,TRBV6-6,TGTGCCAGCAGTCCTATCGCCGGGACTAGCTGGGACTCCTACGAGCAGTACTTC,CASSPIAGTSWDSYEQYF
TRBJ1-5,-,-,TRBV19,TGTGCCAGTAGTCCCACCAGACTCTTTAATCAGCCCCAGCATTTT,CASSPTRLFNQPQHF
TRBJ2-5,-,-,TRBV10-3,TGTGCCATCAGTGAACAAGAGACCCAGTACTTC,CAISEQETQYF
TRBJ1-1,-,-,TRBV27,TGTGCCAGCCTCAGCCCGTCCGAAAACACTGAAGCTTTCTTT,CASLSPSENTEAFF
TRBJ2-1,-,-,TRBV12-3/TRBV12-4,TGTGCCAGCAGTTTACAGGGTGGGGAGTTCTTC,CASSLQGGEFF
TRBJ1-5,-,-,TRBV18,TGTGCCAGCTCACCACGCGAGGGGAGCAATCAGCCCCAGCATTTT,CASSPREGSNQPQHF
TRBJ1-2,-,-,TRBV4-2,TGTGCCAGCAGCCAAGATCTGGGTGTGGTCTATGGCTACACCTTC,CASSQDLGVVYGYTF
TRBJ2-2,-,-,TRBV5-1,TGCGCCAGCAGCTTGAGTCTAGGGAGCGGGGAGCTGTTTTTT,CASSLSLGSGELFF
TRBJ2-2,-,TRBD1,TRBV27,TGTGCCAGCAGTTTCCGGGACAGGGTTGTCGGGGAGCTGTTTTTT,CASSFRDRVVGELFF
TRBJ2-1,-,-,TRBV6-6,TGTGCCAGCAGTTCCGCGGGCCTAGCGCAGTTCTTC,CASSSAGLAQFF
TRBJ2-3,-,-,TRBV5-6,TGTGCCAGCAGCTTGCCGTGGGGCACAGATACGCAGTATTTT,CASSLPWGTDTQYF
TRBJ2-3,-,-,TRBV29-1,TGCAGCGTTGAACTTATAACAGGGGATACGCAGTATTTT,CSVELITGDTQYF
TRBJ2-1,-,-,TRBV5-1,TGCGCCAGCAGAGCCGGGACAACCAGTGCCCATGAGCAGTTCTTC,CASRAGTTSAHEQFF
TRBJ2-1,-,TRBD2,TRBV15,TGTGCCACCAGATCTAGCGGGGCCTCCTACAATGAGCAGTTCTTC,CATRSSGASYNEQFF
TRBJ2-3,-,-,TRBV5-1,TGCGCCAGCAGCTTGGCCTTAGGGGAAGGGGCAGATACGCAGTATTTT,CASSLALGEGADTQYF